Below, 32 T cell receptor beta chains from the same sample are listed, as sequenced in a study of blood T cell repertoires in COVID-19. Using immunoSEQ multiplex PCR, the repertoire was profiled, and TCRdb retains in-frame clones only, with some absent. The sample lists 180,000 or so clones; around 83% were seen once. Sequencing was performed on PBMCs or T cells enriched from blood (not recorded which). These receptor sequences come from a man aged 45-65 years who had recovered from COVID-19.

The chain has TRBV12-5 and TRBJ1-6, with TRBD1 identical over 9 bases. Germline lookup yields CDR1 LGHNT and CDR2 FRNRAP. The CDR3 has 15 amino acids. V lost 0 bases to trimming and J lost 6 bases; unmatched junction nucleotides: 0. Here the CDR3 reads CASGLVQGANSPLHF. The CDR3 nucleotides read TGTGCTAGTGGTTTGGTACAGGGGGCTAATTCACCCCTCCACTTT. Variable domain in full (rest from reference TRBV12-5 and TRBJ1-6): DARVTQTPRHKVTEMGQEVTMRCQPILGHNTVFWYRQTMMQGLELLAYFRNRAPLDDSGMPKDRFSAEMPDATLATLKIQPSEPRDSAVYFCASGLVQGANSPLHFGNGTRLTVT.

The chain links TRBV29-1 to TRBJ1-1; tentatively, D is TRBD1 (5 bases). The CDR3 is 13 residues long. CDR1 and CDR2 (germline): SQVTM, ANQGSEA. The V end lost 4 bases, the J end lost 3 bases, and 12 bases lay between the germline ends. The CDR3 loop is CSVGFSGDTEAFF. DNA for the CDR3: TGCAGCGTTGGGTTCTCGGGGGACACTGAAGCTTTCTTT.

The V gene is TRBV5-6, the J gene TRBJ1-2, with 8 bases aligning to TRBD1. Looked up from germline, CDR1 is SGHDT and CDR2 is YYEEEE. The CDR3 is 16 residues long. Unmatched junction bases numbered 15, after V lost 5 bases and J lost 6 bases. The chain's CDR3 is CASSFLRTGRSDGYTF. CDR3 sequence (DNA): TGTGCCAGCAGTTTTTTGAGGACAGGGAGAAGTGATGGCTACACCTTC.

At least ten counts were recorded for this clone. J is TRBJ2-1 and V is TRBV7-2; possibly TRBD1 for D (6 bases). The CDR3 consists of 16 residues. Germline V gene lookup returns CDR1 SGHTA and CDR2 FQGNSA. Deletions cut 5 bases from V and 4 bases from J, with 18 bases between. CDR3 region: CASSVDRSVVYNEQFF. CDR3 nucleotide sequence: TGTGCCAGCAGCGTCGACAGGTCAGTCGTATACAATGAGCAGTTCTTC.

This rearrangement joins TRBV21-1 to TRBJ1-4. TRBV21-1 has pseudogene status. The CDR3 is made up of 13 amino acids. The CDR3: CASNPGYNEKLFF. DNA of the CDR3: TGTGCCAGCAACCCGGGATATAATGAAAAACTGTTTTTT.

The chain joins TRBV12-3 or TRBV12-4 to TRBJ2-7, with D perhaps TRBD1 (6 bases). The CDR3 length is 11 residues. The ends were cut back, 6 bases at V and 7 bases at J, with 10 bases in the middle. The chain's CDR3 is CASRGDREQYF. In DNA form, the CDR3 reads TGTGCCAGCAGGGGAGACAGGGAGCAGTACTTC.

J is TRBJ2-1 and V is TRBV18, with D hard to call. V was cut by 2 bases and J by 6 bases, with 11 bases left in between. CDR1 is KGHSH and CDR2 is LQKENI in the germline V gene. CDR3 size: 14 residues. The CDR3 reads CASSPDPRGNEQFF. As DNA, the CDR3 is TGTGCCAGCTCACCAGACCCCCGCGGCAATGAGCAGTTCTTC.

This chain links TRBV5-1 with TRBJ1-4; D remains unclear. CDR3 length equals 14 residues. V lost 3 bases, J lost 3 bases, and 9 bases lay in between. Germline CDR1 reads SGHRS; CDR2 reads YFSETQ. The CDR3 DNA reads TGCGCCAGCAGCTGGGAGGGTCCTAATGAAAAACTGTTTTTT. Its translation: CASSWEGPNEKLFF.

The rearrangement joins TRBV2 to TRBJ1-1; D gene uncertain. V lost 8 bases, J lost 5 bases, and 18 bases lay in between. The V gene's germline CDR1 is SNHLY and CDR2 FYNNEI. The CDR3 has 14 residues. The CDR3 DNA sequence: TGTGCCAGCTATCACCCCAGATCGGGGACTGAAGCTTTCTTT. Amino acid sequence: CASYHPRSGTEAFF.

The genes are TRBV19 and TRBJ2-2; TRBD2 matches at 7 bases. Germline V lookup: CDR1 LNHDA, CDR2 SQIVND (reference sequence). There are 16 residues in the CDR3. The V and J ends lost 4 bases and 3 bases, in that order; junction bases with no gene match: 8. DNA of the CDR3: TGTGCCAGTAGTACCCTACGAGGGAGGGACACCGGGGAGCTGTTTTTT. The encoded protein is CASSTLRGRDTGELFF. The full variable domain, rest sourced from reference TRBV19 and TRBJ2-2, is DGGITQSPKYLFRKEGQNVTLSCEQNLNHDAMYWYRQDPGQGLRLIYYSQIVNDFQKGDIAEGYSVSREKKESFPLTVTSAQKNPTAFYLCASSTLRGRDTGELFFGEGSRLTVL.

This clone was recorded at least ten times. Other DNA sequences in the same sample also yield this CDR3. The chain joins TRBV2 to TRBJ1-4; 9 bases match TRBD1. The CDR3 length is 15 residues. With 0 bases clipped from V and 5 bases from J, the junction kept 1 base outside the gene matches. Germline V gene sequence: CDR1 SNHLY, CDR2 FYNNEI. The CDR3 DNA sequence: TGTGCCAGCAGTGAAGCGGGGACAGGGAATGAAAAACTGTTTTTT. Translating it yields CASSEAGTGNEKLFF.

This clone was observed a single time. CDR3 nucleotides: TGTGCCAGCAGCTACGCAGGGGGATCCTACGAGCAGTACTTC. This translates into CASSYAGGSYEQYF. This rearrangement joins TRBV5-6 to TRBJ2-7, with 7 bases identical to TRBD1. J lost 1 base, V lost 3 bases, and 4 bases had no gene match. The CDR3 runs to 14 residues. Germline V gene data show CDR1 as SGHDT and CDR2 as YYEEEE.

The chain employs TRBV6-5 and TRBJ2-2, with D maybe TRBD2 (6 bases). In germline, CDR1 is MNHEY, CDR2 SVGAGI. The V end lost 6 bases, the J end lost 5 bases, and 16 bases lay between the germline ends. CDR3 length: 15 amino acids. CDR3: CASRFARGRTGELFF. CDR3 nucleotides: TGTGCCAGCAGGTTCGCGCGGGGCCGGACCGGGGAGCTGTTTTTT.

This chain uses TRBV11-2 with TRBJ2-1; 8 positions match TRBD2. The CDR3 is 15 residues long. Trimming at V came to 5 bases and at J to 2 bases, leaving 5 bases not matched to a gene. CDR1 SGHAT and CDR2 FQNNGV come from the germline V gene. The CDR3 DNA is TGTGCCAGCAGCGGCCCGGGGGGGGCCTACAATGAGCAGTTCTTC. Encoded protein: CASSGPGGAYNEQFF.

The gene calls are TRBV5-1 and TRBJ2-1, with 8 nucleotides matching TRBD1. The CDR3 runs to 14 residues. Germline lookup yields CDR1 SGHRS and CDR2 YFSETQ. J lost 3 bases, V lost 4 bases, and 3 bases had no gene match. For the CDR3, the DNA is TGCGCCAGCAGCCCCGGACAGGGCTACAATGAGCAGTTCTTC. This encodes CASSPGQGYNEQFF.

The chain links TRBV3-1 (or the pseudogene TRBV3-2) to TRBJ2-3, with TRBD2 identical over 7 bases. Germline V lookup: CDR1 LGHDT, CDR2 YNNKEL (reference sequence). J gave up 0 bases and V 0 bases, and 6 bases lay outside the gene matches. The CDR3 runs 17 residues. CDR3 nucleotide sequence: TGTGCCAGCAGCCAAGATAGGCGGGGGTTCAGCACAGATACGCAGTATTTT. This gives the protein CASSQDRRGFSTDTQYF.

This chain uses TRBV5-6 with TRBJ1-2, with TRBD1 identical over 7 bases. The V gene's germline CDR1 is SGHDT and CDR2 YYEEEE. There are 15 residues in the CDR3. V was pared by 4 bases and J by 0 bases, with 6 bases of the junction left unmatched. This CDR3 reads CASSTPGGTNYGYTF. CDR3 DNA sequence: TGTGCCAGCAGCACCCCAGGGGGGACTAACTATGGCTACACCTTC.

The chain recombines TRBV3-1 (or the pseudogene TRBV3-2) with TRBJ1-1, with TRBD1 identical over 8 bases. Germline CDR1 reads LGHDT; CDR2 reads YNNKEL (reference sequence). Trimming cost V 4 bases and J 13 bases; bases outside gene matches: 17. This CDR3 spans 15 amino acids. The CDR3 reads CASSPTRPGTGNFFF. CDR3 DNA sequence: TGTGCCAGCAGCCCCACTAGGCCGGGGACAGGAAATTTTTTCTTT.

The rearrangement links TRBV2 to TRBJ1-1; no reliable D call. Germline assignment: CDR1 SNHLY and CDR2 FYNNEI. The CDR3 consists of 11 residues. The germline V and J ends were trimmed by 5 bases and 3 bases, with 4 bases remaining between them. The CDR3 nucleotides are TGTGCCAGCAGTTATGACACTGAAGCTTTCTTT. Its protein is CASSYDTEAFF.

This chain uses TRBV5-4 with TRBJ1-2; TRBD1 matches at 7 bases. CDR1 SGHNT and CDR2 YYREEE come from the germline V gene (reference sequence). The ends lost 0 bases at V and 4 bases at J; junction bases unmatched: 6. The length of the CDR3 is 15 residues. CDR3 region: CASSLEQGLGYGYTF. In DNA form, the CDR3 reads TGTGCCAGCAGCTTGGAACAGGGGCTAGGCTATGGCTACACCTTC. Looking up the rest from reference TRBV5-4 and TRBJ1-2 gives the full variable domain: ETGVTQSPTHLIKTRGQQVTLRCSSQSGHNTVSWYQQALGQGPQFIFQYYREEENGRGNFPPRFSGLQFPNYSSELNVNALELDDSALYLCASSLEQGLGYGYTFGSGTRLTVV.

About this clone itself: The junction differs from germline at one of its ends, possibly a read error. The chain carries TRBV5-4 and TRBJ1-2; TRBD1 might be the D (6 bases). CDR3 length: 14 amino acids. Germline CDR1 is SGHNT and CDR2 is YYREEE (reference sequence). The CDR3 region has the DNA TGTGCCAGCAGATTGGGGGGCGATAACTATGGCTACACCTTC. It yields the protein CASRLGGDNYGYTF.

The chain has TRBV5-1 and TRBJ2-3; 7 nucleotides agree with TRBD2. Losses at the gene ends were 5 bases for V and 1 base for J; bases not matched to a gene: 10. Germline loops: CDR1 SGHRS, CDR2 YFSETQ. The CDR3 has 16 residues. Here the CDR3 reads CASRSGKQVGTDTQYF. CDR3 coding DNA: TGCGCCAGCAGAAGCGGGAAACAGGTGGGCACAGATACGCAGTATTTT.

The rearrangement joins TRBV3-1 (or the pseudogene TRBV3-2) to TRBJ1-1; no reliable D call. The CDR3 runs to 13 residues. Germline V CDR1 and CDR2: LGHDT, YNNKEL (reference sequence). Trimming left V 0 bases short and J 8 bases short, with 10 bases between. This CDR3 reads CASSQEHRDEAFF. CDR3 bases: TGTGCCAGCAGCCAAGAACACAGAGACGAAGCTTTCTTT.

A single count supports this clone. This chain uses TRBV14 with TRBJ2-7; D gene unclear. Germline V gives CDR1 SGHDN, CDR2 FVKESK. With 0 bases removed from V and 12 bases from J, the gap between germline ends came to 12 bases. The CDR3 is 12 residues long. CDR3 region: CASSQDGPAPYF. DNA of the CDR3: TGTGCCAGCAGCCAAGATGGGCCAGCACCGTACTTC.

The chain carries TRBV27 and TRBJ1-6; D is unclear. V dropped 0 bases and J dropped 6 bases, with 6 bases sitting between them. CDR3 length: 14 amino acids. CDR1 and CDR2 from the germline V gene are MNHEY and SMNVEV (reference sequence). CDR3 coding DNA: TGTGCCAGCAGTTTATCGTACAGTAATTCACCCCTCCACTTT. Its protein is CASSLSYSNSPLHF.

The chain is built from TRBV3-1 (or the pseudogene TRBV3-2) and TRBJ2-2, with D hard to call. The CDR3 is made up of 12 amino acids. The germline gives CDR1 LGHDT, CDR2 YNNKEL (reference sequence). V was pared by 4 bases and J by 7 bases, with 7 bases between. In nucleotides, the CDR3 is TGTGCCAGCAGCCTAGCCGGCGGGGAGCTGTTTTTT. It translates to CASSLAGGELFF.

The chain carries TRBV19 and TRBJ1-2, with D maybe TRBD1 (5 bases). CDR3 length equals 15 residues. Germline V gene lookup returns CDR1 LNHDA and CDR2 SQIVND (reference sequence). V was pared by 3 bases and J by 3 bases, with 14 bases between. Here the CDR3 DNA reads TGTGCCAGTAGTATTATGGGCAGGGTGGACTATGGCTACACCTTC. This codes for CASSIMGRVDYGYTF.

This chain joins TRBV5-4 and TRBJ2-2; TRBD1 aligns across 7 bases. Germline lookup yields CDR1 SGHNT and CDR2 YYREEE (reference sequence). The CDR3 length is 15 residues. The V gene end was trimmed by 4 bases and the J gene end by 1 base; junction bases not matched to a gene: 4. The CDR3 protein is CASSVDRRNTGELFF. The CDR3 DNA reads TGTGCCAGCAGCGTGGACAGGCGGAACACCGGGGAGCTGTTTTTT.

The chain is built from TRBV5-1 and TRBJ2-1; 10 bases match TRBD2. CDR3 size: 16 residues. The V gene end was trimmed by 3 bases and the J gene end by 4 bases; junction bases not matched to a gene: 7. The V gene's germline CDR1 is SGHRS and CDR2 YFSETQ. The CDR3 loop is CASSSPQRGGYNEQFF. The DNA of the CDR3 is TGCGCCAGCAGCTCCCCCCAGCGGGGGGGATACAATGAGCAGTTCTTC.

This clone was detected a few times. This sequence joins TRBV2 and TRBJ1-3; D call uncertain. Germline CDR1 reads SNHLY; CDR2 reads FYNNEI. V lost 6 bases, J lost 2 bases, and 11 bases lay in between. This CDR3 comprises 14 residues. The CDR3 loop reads CASRWRAAGNTIYF. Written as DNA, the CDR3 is TGTGCCAGCAGGTGGCGGGCCGCTGGAAACACCATATATTTT. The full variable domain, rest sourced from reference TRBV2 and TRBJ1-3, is EPEVTQTPSHQVTQMGQEVILRCVPISNHLYFYWYRQILGQKVEFLVSFYNNEISEKSEIFDDQFSVERPDGSNFTLKIRSTKLEDSAMYFCASRWRAAGNTIYFGEGSWLTVV.

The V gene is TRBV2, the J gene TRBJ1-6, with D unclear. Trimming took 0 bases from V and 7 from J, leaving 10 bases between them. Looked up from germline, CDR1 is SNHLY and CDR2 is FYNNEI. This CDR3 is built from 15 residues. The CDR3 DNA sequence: TGTGCCAGCAGTGAAGCGCCGGGAACCAATTCACCCCTCCACTTT. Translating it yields CASSEAPGTNSPLHF.

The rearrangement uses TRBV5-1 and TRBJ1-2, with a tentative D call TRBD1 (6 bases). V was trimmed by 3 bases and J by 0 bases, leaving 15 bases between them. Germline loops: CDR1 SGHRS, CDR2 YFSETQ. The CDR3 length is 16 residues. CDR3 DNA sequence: TGCGCCAGCAGCTGGGGCGGGGGCACCGCTAACTATGGCTACACCTTC. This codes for CASSWGGGTANYGYTF.